The rows below give T cell receptor beta chains drawn from one sample of a study of blood T cells in healthy people across ages. Via MiXCR, TCRdb re-called the 5' RACE reads, giving one row per CDR3 protein. The table lists about 1.5 million distinct CDR3 sequences, approximately 39% of them singletons. Sequencing was performed on blood. These receptors all come from a woman younger than 35 in good health. Each CDR3 is given without its conserved first and last residue.

cdr3_aa v_call
SASGGSSSYNEQF TRBV20-1
ASSECPKREKGNEQF TRBV25-1
ASAPSGGGFEAF TRBV12-5
ASSLAGTNFVYEQY TRBV7-2
ASSPYRDGVTEAF TRBV6-5
ASRTRDERGTDTQY TRBV7-3
ASSGSSAEQY TRBV9
ASSYSSGKTYEQY TRBV7-2
ASSLYGRAPTGYNEQF TRBV5-1
ASSLAGVLQETQY TRBV3-1
ASSQVGGPRKGYT TRBV4-1